This T cell receptor (beta chain) was captured in a study of blood T cells in healthy people across ages. With respect to this clonotype: The antigen remains undetermined.

Donors gave approximately 9.9 milliliters of peripheral blood apiece. CDR3 length equals 15 residues. Germline trimming cut 5 bases from V and 3 bases from J; bases unmatched to any gene: 4. Germline CDR1 and CDR2: MNHEY and SMNVEV (reference sequence). Combining a sample-barcoded 5' primer with a J-beta primer mix, a second PCR ran for roughly 7 to 12 cycles. TCRdb ran MiXCR on the 5' RACE reads and lists one entry per CDR3 protein. The table lists hundreds of thousands of distinct CDR3 sequences, 45% to 50% of them singletons. Notes on the study in general: Using unsorted PBMCs precluded a conclusive naive versus antigen-experienced comparison. Not knowing donor CMV status may have confounded expanded clonotype changes.

The chain joins TRBV27 to TRBJ2-7; TRBD2 matches 13 bases. Specimen: blood. This receptor was taken from a woman aged 55 to 70 in good health. CDR3: CASSATSGGIYEQYF. The CDR3 DNA reads as TGTGCCAGCAGTGCGACTAGCGGGGGGATCTACGAGCAGTACTTC.